The T cell receptor beta chain under discussion was sequenced for a study of CXCR3-negative and CXCR3-positive naive CD8 T cells. General study results and limits: In CXCR3-positive naive cells, the TRB CDR3s were more hydrophobic than in CXCR3-negative naive cells.

The CDR3 is 15 residues long. Germline V gene sequence: CDR1 SGHNT, CDR2 YYREEE (reference sequence). A CD45RO-CCR7+CD27+CD95- profile was what naive CD8+ T cells displayed. cDNA libraries for TRB were generated by 5' RACE incorporating UMI labels. From the 5' RACE reads, TCRdb lists one entry per CDR3 protein and no DNA. Here the sample table reports roughly 65,000 distinct CDR3 sequences. In the case of this clonotype: The antigen is unknown.

The sequence came from a human donor in good health. Some clones in this sample may be carry-over from other donors' samples. V is TRBV5-4 and J is TRBJ2-3. The source material was naive CXCR3+ CD8+ T cells from blood. Subset noted: CD45RO-CCR7+CD27+CD95- naive CD8+ T cells expressing CXCR3 (TNR3+). The CDR3 region is CASSYDSLATDTQYF.